This TCR beta chain comes out of a study of T cell responses to AZD1222 COVID-19 vaccine. Study outcomes and limitations: The peak T cell response came first, and repertoires were sampled only after it. Donors skewed white British and female; clonal diversity was possibly underestimated.

Germline V gene data show CDR1 as MGHRA and CDR2 as YSYEKL. Trimming took 1 base from V and 4 from J, leaving 13 bases between them. The CDR3 is 15 amino acids. This table comes from immunoSEQ multiplex PCR, and its TCRdb copy is limited to in-frame clones, with some not included. This sample carries 70,000 or so clones, roughly 83% of them seen once, and the ten largest clones take approximately 23%. The table lists this clone with a few counts. Its antigen is not known. The sequenced sample was peripheral blood, obtained 28 days after the second AZD1222 dose. The rearrangement joins TRBV4-1 to TRBJ1-1; TRBD1 might be the D (6 bases). The receptor comes from an adult who received the AZD1222 COVID-19 vaccine. The CDR3 here is CASSQGYGGPTEAFF. CDR3 nucleotide sequence: TGCGCCAGCAGCCAAGGGTATGGGGGGCCCACTGAAGCTTTCTTT.